This T cell receptor beta chain was observed in a study of Graves' ophthalmopathy and Graves' hyperthyroidism. This clonotype was found many times. Beta-chain TCR CDR3 regions were amplified from RNA transcripts. The authors performed first-round RT-PCR with HTBI primers and then a second-round multiplex PCR. One entry per CDR3 protein results from TCRdb running MiXCR on the multiplex PCR reads. The table lists more than 300,000 distinct CDR3 sequences, approximately 15% of them singletons. Stable hyperthyroid donors showed no ophthalmopathy during 18 months follow-up. The material sequenced was peripheral blood. The sequence came from a woman under 30 with stable Graves' hyperthyroidism.

CDR3: CSATFRGGFQETQYF. The CDR3 DNA is TGCAGTGCTACCTTTAGGGGGGGCTTCCAAGAGACCCAGTACTTC. The chain has TRBV20-1 and TRBJ2-5, with TRBD2 as a possible D gene (7 bases). The CDR3 runs to 15 residues. The V gene's germline CDR1 is DFQATT and CDR2 SNEGSKA (reference sequence). The germline V and J ends were trimmed by 4 bases and 1 base, with 16 bases remaining between them.